Listed below are T cell receptor beta chains from one sample, sequenced in a study of spatial heterogeneity in lung cancer. TCRdb independently ran MiXCR on the 5' RACE reads; one entry per CDR3 protein. Here the sample spans 3,000 or so distinct CDR3 sequences, approximately 18% being singletons. The sequencing used normal lung tissue next to the tumor, collected at surgery. Receptors were obtained from a female donor with early-stage non-small cell lung cancer. The CDR3 runs from the conserved cysteine through the conserved F or W. Fields, in order: D gene, V gene, J gene, clone size, CDR3 DNA, CDR3 protein. A D gene is named only where the DNA matches it firmly. Clone size is given for some rows only: seen once, a few or many times, or a class if the clone is expanded.

D: TRBD1; V: TRBV7-2; J: TRBJ2-7; size: few; DNA: TGTGCCAGCAGCCCAAATGACAGGGTACAGCAGTACTTC; CDR3: CASSPNDRVQQYF
D: NA; V: TRBV19; J: TRBJ2-2; size: medium-sized; DNA: TGTGCCAGTAGTACCAGGGGGGAAGCCGGGGAGCTGTTTTTT; CDR3: CASSTRGEAGELFF
D: NA; V: TRBV29-1; J: TRBJ2-1; size: few; DNA: TGCAGCGTTGAAAGGGACGAATACAATGAGCAGTTCTTC; CDR3: CSVERDEYNEQFF
D: NA; V: TRBV28; J: TRBJ1-2; size: medium-sized; DNA: TGTGCCAGCAGCCGCTCGAGCTTTGGCTACACCTTC; CDR3: CASSRSSFGYTF
D: TRBD1; V: TRBV30; J: TRBJ1-5; size: medium-sized; DNA: TGTGCCTGGAGCCGTCGACAGGGGGATGGTGGCAATCAGCCCCAGCATTTT; CDR3: CAWSRRQGDGGNQPQHF
D: TRBD1; V: TRBV12-3/TRBV12-4; J: TRBJ2-2; size: NA; DNA: TGTGCCAGCAGTTTCGGGGACAGGGACACCGGGGAGCTGTTTTTT; CDR3: CASSFGDRDTGELFF
D: NA; V: TRBV7-2; J: TRBJ2-5; size: few; DNA: TGTGCCAGCAGCCCGTATACGGGGGCCGAAGAGACCCAGTACTTC; CDR3: CASSPYTGAEETQYF
D: TRBD1; V: TRBV5-1; J: TRBJ2-7; size: NA; DNA: TGCGCCAGCAGCTTCGGGACAGGGAACGAGCAGTACTTC; CDR3: CASSFGTGNEQYF
D: NA; V: TRBV7-2; J: TRBJ1-1; size: many; DNA: TGTGCCAGCAGCTCAGGGGTGGCGAACACTGAAGCTTTCTTT; CDR3: CASSSGVANTEAFF
D: TRBD1; V: TRBV18; J: TRBJ1-5; size: medium-sized; DNA: TGTGCCAGCTCACCCAGTCCCGGGACAGGAATAGATCAGCCCCAGCATTTT; CDR3: CASSPSPGTGIDQPQHF
D: TRBD2; V: TRBV20-1; J: TRBJ2-7; size: NA; DNA: TGCAGTGCTGCAAGACTAGCGGGCTCCTACGAGCAGTACTTC; CDR3: CSAARLAGSYEQYF
D: NA; V: TRBV18; J: TRBJ2-5; size: once; DNA: TGTGCCAGCTCCCCCTTGGGAGTCGGAGAGACCCAGTACTTC; CDR3: CASSPLGVGETQYF
D: TRBD2; V: TRBV29-1; J: TRBJ2-1; size: large; DNA: TGCAGCGTAATAGCGGGAGTCCGGGATGAGCAGTTCTTC; CDR3: CSVIAGVRDEQFF
D: NA; V: TRBV6-6; J: TRBJ2-5; size: medium-sized; DNA: TGTGCCAGCAGTCCCGCTGGAACAGAGACCCAGTACTTC; CDR3: CASSPAGTETQYF
D: TRBD2; V: TRBV7-3; J: TRBJ2-3; size: few; DNA: TGTGCCAGCAGGGGTGGCGGGAGGGATACGCAGTATTTT; CDR3: CASRGGGRDTQYF
D: NA; V: TRBV5-1; J: TRBJ2-3; size: medium-sized; DNA: TGCGCCAGCAGCACCTCACGGGCCGAGGATACGCAGTATTTT; CDR3: CASSTSRAEDTQYF
D: NA; V: TRBV28; J: TRBJ2-5; size: medium-sized; DNA: TGTGCCATCAACGACAGCCAAGAGACCCAGTACTTC; CDR3: CAINDSQETQYF
D: TRBD1; V: TRBV6-5; J: TRBJ1-5; size: medium-sized; DNA: TGTGCCAGCAGAAGCCGGACAGGGTATCAGCCCCAGCATTTT; CDR3: CASRSRTGYQPQHF
D: TRBD1; V: TRBV29-1; J: TRBJ2-7; size: NA; DNA: TGCAGCGTTGGGACAGGGCAAACCTACGAGCAGTACTTC; CDR3: CSVGTGQTYEQYF
D: NA; V: TRBV7-2; J: TRBJ1-2; size: medium-sized; DNA: TGTGCCAGCAGCTCGCAGACAGCTAACTATGGCTACACCTTC; CDR3: CASSSQTANYGYTF
D: NA; V: TRBV28; J: TRBJ1-5; size: medium-sized; DNA: TGTGCCAGCCAGTGGAGGGGCAATCAGCCCCAGCATTTT; CDR3: CASQWRGNQPQHF
D: NA; V: TRBV12-3/TRBV12-4; J: TRBJ1-2; size: medium-sized; DNA: TGTGCCAGCAGTTTTTTGAGGGGGGGAGAGGACGGCTACACCTTC; CDR3: CASSFLRGGEDGYTF
D: NA; V: TRBV7-3; J: TRBJ2-1; size: few; DNA: TGTGCCAGCAGCTTAATCCACGGGGCCTACAATGAGCAGTTCTTC; CDR3: CASSLIHGAYNEQFF
D: NA; V: TRBV29-1; J: TRBJ1-1; size: medium-sized; DNA: TGCAGCGCGGCCTTCACAAACGAAGCTTTCTTT; CDR3: CSAAFTNEAFF
D: NA; V: TRBV11-2; J: TRBJ2-6; size: medium-sized; DNA: TGTGCCAGCAGCTTAGTCGGTGACTCTGGGGCCAACGTCCTGACTTTC; CDR3: CASSLVGDSGANVLTF
D: TRBD2; V: TRBV11-2; J: TRBJ2-7; size: few; DNA: TGTGCCAGCAGCTGGGGTGGGACTAGCGAGCAGTACTTC; CDR3: CASSWGGTSEQYF
D: NA; V: TRBV29-1; J: TRBJ1-2; size: medium-sized; DNA: TGCAGCGTTGAAGATCTTCAGCGGGGGCGTGGAGGCTACACCTTC; CDR3: CSVEDLQRGRGGYTF
D: NA; V: TRBV11-2; J: TRBJ1-1; size: medium-sized; DNA: TGTGCCAGCAGCTTAGAGGGGAACACTGAAGCTTTCTTT; CDR3: CASSLEGNTEAFF
D: NA; V: TRBV20-1; J: TRBJ2-6; size: medium-sized; DNA: TGCAGTGCTAGTAGGGTTTCCTCTGGGGCCAACGTCCTGACTTTC; CDR3: CSASRVSSGANVLTF
D: TRBD1; V: TRBV24-1; J: TRBJ2-1; size: large; DNA: TGTGCCACCAGTGATTTGGACTCGGGACAGACGAATGAGCAGTTCTTC; CDR3: CATSDLDSGQTNEQFF
D: NA; V: TRBV7-9; J: TRBJ1-1; size: NA; DNA: TGTGCCAGCAGCTTTGGGGACACTGAAGCTTTCTTT; CDR3: CASSFGDTEAFF
D: NA; V: TRBV6-6; J: TRBJ1-4; size: medium-sized; DNA: TGTGCCAGCAGTGGCGGACAGCAATCTACTAATGAAAAACTGTTTTTT; CDR3: CASSGGQQSTNEKLFF
D: NA; V: TRBV13; J: TRBJ1-5; size: medium-sized; DNA: TGTGCCAGCAGCACCTGGGGGCAGCCCCAGCATTTT; CDR3: CASSTWGQPQHF
D: TRBD1; V: TRBV27; J: TRBJ1-1; size: medium-sized; DNA: TGTGCCAGCAGCAAAGGGCGACAGGGGTATACTGAAGCTTTCTTT; CDR3: CASSKGRQGYTEAFF
D: TRBD1; V: TRBV6-2/TRBV6-3; J: TRBJ1-5; size: large; DNA: TGTGCCAGCAGTTCCCGACAGGGATGGGATCAGCCCCAGCATTTT; CDR3: CASSSRQGWDQPQHF
D: TRBD1; V: TRBV9; J: TRBJ2-7; size: medium-sized; DNA: TGTGCCAGCAGCACATGGACAGGGGTGGGTGAGCAGTACTTC; CDR3: CASSTWTGVGEQYF
D: NA; V: TRBV7-3; J: TRBJ2-3; size: medium-sized; DNA: TGTGCCAGCAGCTCAAACCTAGAGGGCACAGATACGCAGTATTTT; CDR3: CASSSNLEGTDTQYF
D: TRBD1; V: TRBV6-5; J: TRBJ2-7; size: few; DNA: TGTGCCAGCAGTTACTCGACAGGGGCTGGATCCTACGAGCAGTACTTC; CDR3: CASSYSTGAGSYEQYF
D: NA; V: TRBV20-1; J: TRBJ1-5; size: medium-sized; DNA: TGCAGTGCCACGCCGTCGACAGATAGCAATCAGCCCCAGCATTTT; CDR3: CSATPSTDSNQPQHF
D: NA; V: TRBV29-1; J: TRBJ2-5; size: few; DNA: TGCAGCGTTGTCCGGGGGCTAGCAGAGACCCAGTACTTC; CDR3: CSVVRGLAETQYF
D: TRBD1; V: TRBV6-6; J: TRBJ1-2; size: few; DNA: TGTGCCAGCAGTTATACAGGGGGCGCGGATGGCTACACCTTC; CDR3: CASSYTGGADGYTF
D: TRBD2; V: TRBV7-2; J: TRBJ2-3; size: many; DNA: TGTGCCAGCAGCTTATTTAGCGGGAGTGGGACAGATACGCAGTATTTT; CDR3: CASSLFSGSGTDTQYF
D: TRBD2; V: TRBV20-1; J: TRBJ2-1; size: medium-sized; DNA: TGCAGTGCTGGGATGCGACTAGCGGGAGGGCAAGGGGATGAGCAGTTCTTC; CDR3: CSAGMRLAGGQGDEQFF
D: TRBD2; V: TRBV19; J: TRBJ2-5; size: medium-sized; DNA: TGTGCCAGTAGGAGCCGGGGGGGAGGAGGCCAACAGACCCAGTACTTC; CDR3: CASRSRGGGGQQTQYF
D: TRBD2; V: TRBV5-4; J: TRBJ2-7; size: medium-sized; DNA: TGTGCCAGCAGCTTGAAGCGGGAGAGGGGCGAGTACGAGCAGTACTTC; CDR3: CASSLKRERGEYEQYF
D: NA; V: TRBV5-1; J: TRBJ2-7; size: once; DNA: TGCGCCAGCAGCTGGGGGCGACAACGCACCTACGAGCAGTACTTC; CDR3: CASSWGRQRTYEQYF
D: NA; V: TRBV18; J: TRBJ2-7; size: medium-sized; DNA: TGTGCCAGCTCAGCGACAGGCGACAGCTCCTACGAGCAGTACTTC; CDR3: CASSATGDSSYEQYF
D: TRBD2; V: TRBV7-7; J: TRBJ2-2; size: NA; DNA: TGTGCCAGCAGTTCCGGGACTACGAAGGCCGGGGAGCTGTTTTTT; CDR3: CASSSGTTKAGELFF
D: TRBD2; V: TRBV9; J: TRBJ2-4; size: medium-sized; DNA: TGTGCCAGCAGTGCTGGGGGAGGGCCTGACATTCAGTACTTC; CDR3: CASSAGGGPDIQYF
D: TRBD1; V: TRBV12-3/TRBV12-4; J: TRBJ1-5; size: NA; DNA: TGTGCCAGCAGTCCGACAGGGGGCAATCAGCCCCAGCATTTT; CDR3: CASSPTGGNQPQHF
D: TRBD1; V: TRBV27; J: TRBJ2-7; size: NA; DNA: TGTGCCAGCAGTTTGTCGGCAGGGGGTTTGATGGAGCAGTACTTC; CDR3: CASSLSAGGLMEQYF
D: NA; V: TRBV4-2; J: TRBJ2-3; size: NA; DNA: TGTGCCAGCAGAGAAGACTCCTCCCGGCGAGATACGCAGTATTTT; CDR3: CASREDSSRRDTQYF
D: NA; V: TRBV7-9; J: TRBJ1-5; size: NA; DNA: TGTGCCAGCAGCTTAGCAGGGGGAGTTTTTCAGCCCCAGCATTTT; CDR3: CASSLAGGVFQPQHF
D: NA; V: TRBV18; J: TRBJ2-2; size: few; DNA: TGTGCCAGCTCACCGGGGACAATGAACACCGGGGAGCTGTTTTTT; CDR3: CASSPGTMNTGELFF
D: NA; V: TRBV4-2; J: TRBJ1-1; size: NA; DNA: TGTGCCAGCAGCACAACCGGGACCGAGAACACTGAAGCTTTCTTT; CDR3: CASSTTGTENTEAFF
D: TRBD1; V: TRBV4-2; J: TRBJ2-6; size: NA; DNA: TGTGCCAGCAGCCCCGGACAGGGGGTACCTGGGGCCAACGTCCTGACTTTC; CDR3: CASSPGQGVPGANVLTF
D: NA; V: TRBV7-9; J: TRBJ1-1; size: medium-sized; DNA: TGTGCCAGCAGCTTAATTCAGGGCGGCACTGAAGCTTTCTTT; CDR3: CASSLIQGGTEAFF
D: NA; V: TRBV30; J: TRBJ1-5; size: large; DNA: TGTGCCTGGAGTGGGGCTGATAGCAATCAGCCCCAGCATTTT; CDR3: CAWSGADSNQPQHF